Below, one T cell receptor (beta chain) is given with its context. It lacks a known antigen. Qualities for individual bases were not recorded, and no much larger clone is one base off. Library preparation was by PCR. The instrument was an Illumina HiSeq 2000. In-frame beta chains were kept once TCRdb had trimmed the public reads at Q25 with fastp and called clones with MiXCR. When rows share a CDR3 protein, they turn into one entry using the most common DNA and genes. For this sample there are 9,500 to 13,000 distinct CDR3 sequences; approximately 60% appear just once. The ten largest clones add up to about 25% of the sample. From its cysteine to its phenylalanine, the CDR3 spans 16 amino acids. Only CDR3 DNA remains: 48 bases, in frame from the first base. CDR1 and CDR2 were assigned from the germline V gene as SGHDT and YYEEEE. These data are taken from a study of tumor-infiltrating lymphocytes in oesophageal squamous cell carcinoma (dated by TCRdb to about 2016).

The V and J segments used are TRBV5-6 and TRBJ2-1, and the D gene may be TRBD1, 6 bases matching. The J call may be faulty, since TRBJ2-7 better matches the DNA end. The sequence was obtained from a male donor with esophageal squamous cell carcinoma. Sequencing was performed on esophageal tumor tissue. The DNA sequence follows: TGTGCCAGCAGCCTTACTTGGGGGCAGCGGTCCTACGAGCAGTACTTC. Translated, this gives CASSLTWGQRSYEQYF.